One and the same sample provided the 3 T cell receptor beta chains below, sequenced in a study of identifying expanded T cells in peripheral blood. Only in-frame clones appear in the TCRdb table, and some are missing; sequencing was by immunoSEQ multiplex PCR. The sample records about 63,000 clones, over 75% being singletons. The sequencing sample was made of blood. These receptors all come from a person between 18 and 70 years old in good health.

V gene TRBV6-5 combines with J gene TRBJ2-7, with 10 bases aligning to TRBD1. V lost 7 bases to trimming and J lost 2 bases; unmatched junction nucleotides: 5. The CDR3 is made up of 14 amino acids. The germline CDR1 and CDR2 sequences are MNHEY and SVGAGI. CDR3 sequence: CASTHGTGAYEQYF. CDR3 in DNA: TGTGCCAGCACACACGGGACAGGGGCCTACGAGCAGTACTTC.

The genes are TRBV6-1 and TRBJ1-2; D might be TRBD1 (6 bases). V was clipped by 6 bases and J by 2 bases, with 10 bases between them. The CDR3 length is 13 residues. Germline V gene data show CDR1 as MNHNS and CDR2 as SASEGT. This chain's CDR3 is CASRGTGNYGYTF. CDR3 coding DNA: TGTGCCAGCAGAGGTACAGGGAACTATGGCTACACCTTC.

The rearrangement joins TRBV15 to TRBJ2-3, with 11 bases identical to TRBD2. The J segment lost 1 base and the V segment lost 8 bases, leaving 14 bases of the junction unmatched. CDR1 and CDR2 from the germline V gene are LNHNV and YYDKDF (reference sequence). This CDR3 comprises 18 residues. The CDR3 reads CATQESIAGGPGTDTQYF. DNA of the CDR3: TGTGCCACCCAAGAGAGTATAGCGGGAGGGCCTGGCACAGATACGCAGTATTTT.